One sample yielded the 13 T cell receptor beta chains listed below, sequenced in a study of cytomegalovirus exposure and HLA in healthy donors (dated by TCRdb to about 2017). Receptor amplification or capture employed the immunoSEQ multiplex PCR assay. For the multiplex PCR, a mixture combining 60 forward primers for TCR Vbeta segments and 13 reverse primers for TCR Jbeta segments was used. TCRdb carries this immuneACCESS record with in-frame sequences only. Its versions omit some clonotypes, under half of them owing to an unresolved V gene in the studies checked, with the rest unexplained. Within this sample are approximately 150,000 clones, with 60% to 80% of them counted one time only. The ten top clones hold about 1% of the sample. Specimen: PBMCs. These receptor sequences come from a woman aged 55-70 years in good health and CMV-seronegative.

V usage is TRBV27 and J usage is TRBJ2-3; D is ambiguous. Germline V gene lookup returns CDR1 MNHEY and CDR2 SMNVEV (reference sequence). The V gene lost 1 base and the J gene lost 2 bases, with 22 bases spanning the gap. The CDR3 is 19 residues long. CDR3 nucleotides: TGTGCCAGCAGTTTATGGGCCATAGTAAAATCGCAGAACACAGATACGCAGTATTTT. Protein product: CASSLWAIVKSQNTDTQYF.

The chain has TRBV10-1 and TRBJ2-7, with D perhaps TRBD1 (5 bases). V was clipped by 3 bases and J by 2 bases, with 11 bases between them. Germline V gene sequence: CDR1 WNHNN, CDR2 SYGVQD (reference sequence). This CDR3 region has 14 residues. CDR3 protein: CASSEGGAAYEQYF. CDR3 in DNA: TGCGCCAGCAGTGAAGGTGGGGCCGCCTACGAGCAGTACTTC.

This clone was seen once. The V and J genes are TRBV27 and TRBJ2-6; a weak D match, TRBD1 (6 bases). CDR3 size: 16 residues. V gave up 2 bases and J gave up 3 bases, with 11 bases separating them. Germline CDR1 and CDR2: MNHEY and SMNVEV (reference sequence). DNA of the CDR3: TGTGCCAGCAGTTTACTCGACAGGTTTGGGGCCAACGTCCTGACTTTC. As protein: CASSLLDRFGANVLTF. Complete variable domain (other parts from reference TRBV27 and TRBJ2-6): EAQVTQNPRYLITVTGKKLTVTCSQNMNHEYMSWYRQDPGLGLRQIYYSMNVEVTDKGDVPEGYKVSRKEKRNFPLILESPSPNQTSLYFCASSLLDRFGANVLTFGAGSRLTVL.

This clone was detected a few times. J is TRBJ2-3 and V is TRBV19; D uncertain. CDR3 size: 13 residues. V gave up 5 bases and J gave up 0 bases, with 6 bases separating them. In germline, CDR1 is LNHDA, CDR2 SQIVND (reference sequence). Written as DNA, the CDR3 is TGTGCCAGTAGTGACGGGAGCACAGATACGCAGTATTTT. Encoded protein: CASSDGSTDTQYF.

The gene calls are TRBV6-4 and TRBJ2-1; 9 positions match TRBD1. The V segment lost 5 bases and the J segment 0 bases; nucleotides outside the gene matches: 2. CDR1 MRHNA and CDR2 SNTAGT come from the germline V gene. This CDR3 spans 15 amino acids. Written as DNA, the CDR3 is TGTGCCAGCAGTACAGGGGGCAGCTCCTACAATGAGCAGTTCTTC. Its protein product is CASSTGGSSYNEQFF.

The V call is TRBV7-3, the J call TRBJ2-1; a weak D match, TRBD2 (6 bases). Germline CDR1 reads SGHTA; CDR2 reads FQGTGA. The CDR3 contains 14 residues. Trimming took 3 bases from V and 12 from J, leaving 18 bases between them. The CDR3 DNA follows: TGTGCCAGCAGCTTGACCCGGGACTCCAGGAGGCAGTTCTTC. Its protein product is CASSLTRDSRRQFF.

The chain uses TRBV19 and TRBJ1-1, with D uncertain. The V end was cut by 1 base, the J end by 6 bases, with 12 bases between. The CDR3 contains 14 residues. Per germline, CDR1 LNHDA and CDR2 SQIVND (reference sequence). CDR3 protein: CASSIGGEVAEAFF. The CDR3, as DNA: TGTGCCAGTAGTATAGGTGGAGAGGTTGCTGAAGCTTTCTTT.

The rearrangement links TRBV18 to TRBJ1-6, with D unclear. Germline lookup yields CDR1 KGHSH and CDR2 LQKENI. The V gene lost 6 bases and the J gene lost 18 bases, with 24 bases spanning the gap. The CDR3 spans 14 residues. This CDR3 reads CASSPTLNGSPYHF. The CDR3, as DNA: TGTGCCAGCTCCCCCACCCTGAACGGGTCGCCCTACCACTTT. Supplemented by reference TRBV18 and TRBJ1-6, the full variable domain reads NAGVMQNPRHLVRRRGQEARLRCSPMKGHSHVYWYRQLPEEGLKFMVYLQKENIIDESGMPKERFSAEFPKEGPSILRIQQVVRGDSAAYFCASSPTLNGSPYHFGNGTRLTVT.

This sequence joins TRBV5-1 and TRBJ2-5; 7 bases align to TRBD2. This CDR3 region has 15 residues. The germline V gene encodes CDR1 SGHRS and CDR2 YFSETQ. The V gene end was trimmed by 0 bases and the J gene end by 5 bases; junction bases not matched to a gene: 7. CDR3 sequence: CASSLERGGWETQYF. The CDR3 DNA follows: TGCGCCAGCAGCTTGGAGCGGGGAGGATGGGAGACCCAGTACTTC.

The V call is TRBV10-3, the J call TRBJ1-2; no firm D call. This CDR3 contains 15 residues. V lost 10 bases and J 5 bases, leaving 23 bases between the germline ends. Per germline, CDR1 ENHRY and CDR2 SYGVKD. CDR3 bases: TGTGCCACCACCCGACAACCCGACCGGGAGTATGGCTACACCTTC. Translation gives CATTRQPDREYGYTF.

This clone showed up just a few times. The CDR3 bases are TGCGCCAGCAGTGACGTCTACCCGACAGGGGGGAAACGCAATCAGCCCCAGCATTTT. This encodes CASSDVYPTGGKRNQPQHF. This chain links TRBV10-2 with TRBJ1-5; TRBD1 matches at 9 bases. The germline CDR1 and CDR2 sequences are WSHSY and SAAADI. J was trimmed by 2 bases and V by 3 bases; bases with no gene match: 14. The CDR3 contains 19 residues.

This chain links TRBV28 with TRBJ1-1; D is perhaps TRBD1 (6 bases). V dropped 5 bases and J dropped 2 bases, with 15 bases sitting between them. The CDR3 contains 15 residues. CDR1 is MDHEN, CDR2 SYDVKM, per germline. The CDR3 nucleotides read TGTGCCAGCAGTCTACCTTCGACAGGCAACACTGAAGCTTTCTTT. This encodes CASSLPSTGNTEAFF.

This clone was counted once. This chain connects TRBV28 to TRBJ2-7; D is perhaps TRBD2 (6 bases). The ends were cut back, 11 bases at V and 0 bases at J, with 17 bases in the middle. Germline assignment: CDR1 MDHEN and CDR2 SYDVKM. The CDR3 length is 14 residues. The CDR3 is CAVTRGVPSYEQYF. DNA for the CDR3: TGTGCCGTCACCCGCGGGGTTCCCTCCTACGAGCAGTACTTC. Together with reference TRBV28 and TRBJ2-7, the CDR3 gives the full variable domain: DVKVTQSSRYLVKRTGEKVFLECVQDMDHENMFWYRQDPGLGLRLIYFSYDVKMKEKGDIPEGYSVSREKKERFSLILESASTNQTSMYLCAVTRGVPSYEQYFGPGTRLTVT.